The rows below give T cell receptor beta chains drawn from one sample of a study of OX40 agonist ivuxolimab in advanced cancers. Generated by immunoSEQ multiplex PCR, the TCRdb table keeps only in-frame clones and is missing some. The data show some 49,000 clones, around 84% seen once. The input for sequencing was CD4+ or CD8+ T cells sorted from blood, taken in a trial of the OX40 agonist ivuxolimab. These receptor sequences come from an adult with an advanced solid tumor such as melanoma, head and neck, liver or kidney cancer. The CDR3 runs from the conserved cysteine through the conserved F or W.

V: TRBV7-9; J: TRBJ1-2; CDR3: CASPVDTGTSNYGYTF
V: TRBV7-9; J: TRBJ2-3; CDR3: CASSHPIGTYKADTQYF
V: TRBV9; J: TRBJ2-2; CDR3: CASSNSRDTLNTGELFF
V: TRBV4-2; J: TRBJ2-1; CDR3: CASSQGLAENNEQFF
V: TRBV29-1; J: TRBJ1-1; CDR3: CSAQTGATEAFF
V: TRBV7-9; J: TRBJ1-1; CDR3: CASSETLDRPGTEAFF
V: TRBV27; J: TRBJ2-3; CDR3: CASSLSRITGTSTDTQYF
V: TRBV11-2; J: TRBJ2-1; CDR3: CASRLKDLGGNEQFF
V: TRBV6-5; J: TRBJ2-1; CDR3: CASSYSRGSYNEQFF
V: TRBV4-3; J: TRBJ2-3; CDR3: CASSQGGGRIFTDTQYF
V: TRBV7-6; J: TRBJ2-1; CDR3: CASSLGGGGEQFF
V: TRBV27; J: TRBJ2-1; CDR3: CASSPGSYNEQFF
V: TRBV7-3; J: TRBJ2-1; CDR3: CASSLTQSSYNEQFF
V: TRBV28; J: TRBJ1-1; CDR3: CASMTGPTEAFF
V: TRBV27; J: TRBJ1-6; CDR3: CASRQTGFSSPLHF
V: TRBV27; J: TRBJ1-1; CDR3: CASSRGNLNTEAFF
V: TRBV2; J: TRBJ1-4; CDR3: CASTQRDNPTNEKLFF
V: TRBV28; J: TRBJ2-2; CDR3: CASSGTGTGDTGELFF
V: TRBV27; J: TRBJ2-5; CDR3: CASSNLGAQETQYF
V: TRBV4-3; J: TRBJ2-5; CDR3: CASSQGVSGGVIGETQYF
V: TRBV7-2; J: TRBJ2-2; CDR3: CASSLGGPTGELFF
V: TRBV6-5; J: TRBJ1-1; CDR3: CASSYSVRGGTEAFF
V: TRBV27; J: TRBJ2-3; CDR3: CASSPRTDTQYF
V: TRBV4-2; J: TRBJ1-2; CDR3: CASSSSTKINGGYYGYTF
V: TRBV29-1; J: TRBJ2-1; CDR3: CSIPERNEQFF
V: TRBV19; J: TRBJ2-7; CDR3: CASGWSYEQYF
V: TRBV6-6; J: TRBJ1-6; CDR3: CASALGGSYNSPLHF
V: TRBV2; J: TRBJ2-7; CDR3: CASSENPMRGGDYEQYF
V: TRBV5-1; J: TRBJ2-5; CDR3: CASSLEVEETQYF
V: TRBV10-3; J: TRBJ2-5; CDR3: CAISGTSGGRQETQYF
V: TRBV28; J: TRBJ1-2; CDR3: CASSTQSLYGYTF
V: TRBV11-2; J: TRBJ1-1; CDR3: CASSLRRYTQNTEAFF
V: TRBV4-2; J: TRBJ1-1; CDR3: CASSYGEKAFF
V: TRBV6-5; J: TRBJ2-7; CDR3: CASRQGSLGEQYF
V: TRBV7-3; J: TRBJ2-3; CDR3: CASSWTSGESDTQYF
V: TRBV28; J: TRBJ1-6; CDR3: CAITPAGTKSSYNSPLHF
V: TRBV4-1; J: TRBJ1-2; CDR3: CASSQGLTDLGYGYTF
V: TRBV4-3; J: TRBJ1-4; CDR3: CASSQDGGDAYNEKLFF
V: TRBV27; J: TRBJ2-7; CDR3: CASSSPSGGVYEQYF
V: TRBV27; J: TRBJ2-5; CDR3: CASSRTVKETQYF
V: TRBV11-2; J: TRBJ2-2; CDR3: CASTPSGGELFF
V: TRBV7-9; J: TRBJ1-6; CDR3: CASQPGQGLNSPLHF
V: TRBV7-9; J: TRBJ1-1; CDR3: CASTVLGANTEAFF
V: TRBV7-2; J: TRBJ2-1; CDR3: CASSFSPYNEQFF
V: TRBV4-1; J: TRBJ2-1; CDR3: CASSQVGSGGAGEQFF
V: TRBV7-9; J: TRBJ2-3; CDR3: CASRTGPHTDTQYF
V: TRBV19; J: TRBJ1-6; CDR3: CASSSDRGSDSPLHF
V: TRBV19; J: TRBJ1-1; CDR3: CASSHRDTGGTEAFF
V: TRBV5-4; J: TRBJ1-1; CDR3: CASSLEAEEAFF
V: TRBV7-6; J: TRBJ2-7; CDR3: CASSSVGYEQYF
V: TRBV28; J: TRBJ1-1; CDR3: CASRLVQPGGRDTEAFF
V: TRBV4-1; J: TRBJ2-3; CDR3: CASSQEVSRDTQYF
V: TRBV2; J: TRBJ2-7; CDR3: CASSGAGGLSYEQYF
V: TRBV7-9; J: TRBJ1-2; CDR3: CASSSGTSRDGYTF
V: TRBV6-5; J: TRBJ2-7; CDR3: CASTGQGAPEQYF
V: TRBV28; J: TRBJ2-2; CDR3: CASQTPEIAVPTGELFF
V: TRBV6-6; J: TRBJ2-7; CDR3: CASSYSNEQYF
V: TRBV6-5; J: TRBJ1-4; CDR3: CASSSSGATNEKLFF
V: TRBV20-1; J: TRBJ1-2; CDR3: CSAIQTGYTF
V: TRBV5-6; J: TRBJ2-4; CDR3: CASSLEWTGENIQYF